Shown below are 10 T cell receptor beta chains from a single sample sequenced in a study of CD8 T cells in Susac syndrome. Reverse transcription of roughly 0.5 to 1 ug RNA was carried out with random hexamers. TCRdb fed the immunoSEQ multiplex PCR reads into MiXCR, producing one record per CDR3 protein. This table has approximately 160,000 distinct CDR3 sequences, 93% appearing once. Sequencing input: CD4+ T cells from PBMCs. These receptors were obtained from a human donor in good health.

The chain recombines TRBV5-1 with TRBJ2-7; D uncertain. The CDR3 runs 14 residues. Deletions cut 7 bases from V and 6 bases from J, with 20 bases between. CDR1 and CDR2 (germline): SGHRS, YFSETQ. The CDR3 loop reads CASSPAEFSVEQYF. In DNA, the CDR3 is TGCGCCAGCTCCCCCGCAGAATTTTCGGTCGAGCAGTACTTC.

The CDR3 here is CASIRTAGLEAFF. The CDR3, as DNA: TGTGCCAGCATTCGGACGGCCGGCCTCGAAGCTTTCTTT. The rearrangement joins TRBV12-3 or TRBV12-4 to TRBJ1-1; D not resolved. V lost 7 bases, J lost 8 bases, and 17 bases lay in between. This CDR3 has 13 residues.

The chain uses TRBV9 and TRBJ2-7; tentatively, D is TRBD1 or TRBD2 (5 bases each). The CDR3 is made up of 14 amino acids. Per germline, CDR1 SGDLS and CDR2 YYNGEE. V lost 0 bases to trimming and J lost 6 bases, with 13 bases between them. The CDR3 region has the DNA TGTGCCAGCAGCGTAGCTGGGGGATCCCGCGAGCAGTACTTC. This translates into CASSVAGGSREQYF.

This clonotype appeared once. This rearrangement joins TRBV7-9 to TRBJ1-4, with TRBD1 as a possible D gene (5 bases). V was clipped by 1 base and J by 5 bases, with 8 bases between them. The CDR3 totals 14 residues. Germline CDR1 SEHNR, CDR2 FQNEAQ (reference sequence). CDR3 protein: CASSLEWTNEKLFF. CDR3 sequence (DNA): TGTGCCAGCAGCTTAGAATGGACAAATGAAAAACTGTTTTTT. Looking up the rest from reference TRBV7-9 and TRBJ1-4 gives the full variable domain: DTGVSQNPRHKITKRGQNVTFRCDPISEHNRLYWYRQTLGQGPEFLTYFQNEAQLEKSRLLSDRFSAERPKGSFSTLEIQRTEQGDSAMYLCASSLEWTNEKLFFGSGTQLSVL.

This sequence joins TRBV20-1 and TRBJ1-3, with a possible D match to TRBD1 (5 bases). CDR1 is DFQATT and CDR2 is SNEGSKA in the germline V gene (reference sequence). The CDR3 totals 14 residues. V was clipped by 6 bases and J by 4 bases, with 16 bases between them. The CDR3 protein is CSALVRGGGNTIYF. The DNA for the CDR3 is TGCAGTGCCCTCGTGAGGGGTGGAGGAAACACCATATATTTT.

In DNA, the CDR3 is TGCAGCGGCGGTGAGGACGTAAAACTGTTTTTT. It encodes CSGGEDVKLFF. The chain has TRBV29-1 and TRBJ1-4, with D uncertain. This CDR3 is built from 11 residues. V lost 7 bases and J lost 10, with 13 bases in between. In germline, CDR1 is SQVTM, CDR2 ANQGSEA.

This chain joins TRBV5-1 and TRBJ2-7; 7 nucleotides agree with TRBD2. Germline V gene sequence: CDR1 SGHRS, CDR2 YFSETQ. The junction had 10 bases not matched to a gene; V was cut back by 1 base and J by 3 bases. The CDR3 totals 16 residues. In DNA, the CDR3 is TGCGCCAGCAGCTTGCAAAGTTGGGGGGGGTTCTACGAGCAGTACTTC. Residues: CASSLQSWGGFYEQYF.

The chain has TRBV29-1 and TRBJ1-1; TRBD1 is a possible D gene (6 bases). V gave up 6 bases and J gave up 4 bases, with 12 bases separating them. The CDR3 spans 12 residues. Germline V lookup: CDR1 SQVTM, CDR2 ANQGSEA. CDR3 protein: CSVGTGITEAFF. The CDR3 bases are TGCAGCGTGGGAACAGGGATCACTGAAGCTTTCTTT.

The V gene is TRBV7-3, the J gene TRBJ1-4, with TRBD1 as a possible D gene (5 bases). The V gene's germline CDR1 is SGHTA and CDR2 FQGTGA. The V gene lost 5 bases and the J gene lost 8 bases, with 12 bases spanning the gap. The CDR3 is made up of 13 amino acids. CDR3 protein: CASSPTGGEKLFF. CDR3 DNA: TGTGCCAGCAGCCCGACGGGGGGGGAAAAACTGTTTTTT.

The J gene is TRBJ2-7, the V gene TRBV6-2 or TRBV6-3, with unresolved D. The ends were cut back, 6 bases at V and 3 bases at J, with 6 bases in the middle. The CDR3 totals 11 residues. Germline lookup yields CDR1 MNHEY and CDR2 SVGEGT. CDR3 sequence: CASRTFYEQYF. The CDR3 DNA sequence: TGTGCCAGCAGGACCTTCTACGAGCAGTACTTC.